One and the same sample provided the 16 T cell receptor beta chains below, sequenced in a study of regulatory T cells in long-lasting Graves disease. TCR beta libraries were built with iRepertoire HTBI primers and Arm-PCR of CDR3 regions. TCRdb re-called the multiplex PCR reads through MiXCR, storing one row per CDR3 protein. Of around 360,000 distinct CDR3 sequences in the sample, 15% to 20% were seen once. Time point meaning: newly diagnosed GD, antithyroid drugs for less than 3 months. From PBMCs, RNA was extracted and then used to make the TCR library. This sample also belongs to another study, concerning T cells in Graves' hyperthyroidism and ophthalmopathy.

The sequenced sample was peripheral blood mononuclear cells (PBMCs), obtained at new diagnosis, from a patient treated with antithyroid drugs. These receptors were taken from a woman under 30 with Graves disease.

This rearrangement joins TRBV9 to TRBJ2-5, with 9 bases fitting TRBD1. The trim removed 2 bases at V and 2 bases at J, leaving 1 base unmatched. Germline loops: CDR1 SGDLS, CDR2 YYNGEE. This CDR3 spans 14 amino acids. This CDR3 reads CASSVGTGQETQYF. DNA of the CDR3: TGTGCCAGCAGCGTTGGGACAGGGCAAGAGACCCAGTACTTC.

This clonotype was recorded a few times. This chain connects TRBV4-1 to TRBJ1-5; TRBD1 matches 10 bases. V gave up 4 bases and J gave up 6 bases; unmatched junction bases: 9. Germline CDR1 is MGHRA and CDR2 is YSYEKL. The CDR3 covers 16 residues. CDR3 loop: CASSRVGTGDGQPQHF. The CDR3 DNA reads as TGCGCCAGCAGCCGAGTCGGGACAGGGGATGGTCAGCCCCAGCATTTT.

This clonotype was picked up many times. V usage is TRBV30 and J usage is TRBJ2-7, with TRBD2 matching 9 bases. CDR1 is GTSNPN and CDR2 is SVGIG in the germline V gene (reference sequence). Trimming removed 5 bases from V and 1 base from J; junction bases left unmatched: 9. The CDR3 totals 15 residues. The CDR3 is CAWGGWTSESYEQYF. In nucleotides, the CDR3 is TGTGCCTGGGGGGGGTGGACTAGCGAGTCCTACGAGCAGTACTTC.

This chain links TRBV9 with TRBJ1-2; D remains unclear. The CDR3 has 14 amino acids. The germline V gene encodes CDR1 SGDLS and CDR2 YYNGEE. Between the trimmed V and J ends, which lost 3 bases and 8 bases, there was a span of 17 bases. The CDR3 sequence: CASSGALGAGGYTF. As DNA, the CDR3 is TGTGCCAGCAGCGGAGCGCTGGGAGCCGGGGGCTACACCTTC.

This chain links TRBV29-1 with TRBJ1-2; TRBD1 matches at 8 bases. CDR3 length: 15 amino acids. Per germline, CDR1 SQVTM and CDR2 ANQGSEA. The junction had 10 bases not matched to a gene; V was cut back by 0 bases and J by 7 bases. CDR3 sequence: CSVEDRGRGHFGYTF. CDR3 sequence (DNA): TGCAGCGTTGAAGATCGCGGCAGGGGGCATTTTGGCTACACCTTC.

The chain combines TRBV4-1 with TRBJ1-1; D might be TRBD1 (6 bases). Trimming cost V 2 bases and J 4 bases, with 11 bases left between them. Germline V CDR1 and CDR2: MGHRA, YSYEKL. The CDR3 consists of 14 residues. CDR3 DNA sequence: TGCGCCAGCAGCCAAAGGGGGTTGAGCACTGAAGCTTTCTTT. This sequence encodes CASSQRGLSTEAFF.

This clonotype was recorded many times. The chain joins TRBV30 to TRBJ1-1; TRBD1 is a possible D gene (5 bases). The germline V gene encodes CDR1 GTSNPN and CDR2 SVGIG (reference sequence). The CDR3 length is 12 residues. The V and J ends lost 8 bases and 1 base respectively, with 11 bases between them. The CDR3 region is CAAGPRNTEAFF. CDR3 nucleotide sequence: TGTGCCGCGGGACCGCGGAACACTGAAGCTTTCTTT.

This chain connects TRBV12-3 or TRBV12-4 to TRBJ2-3, with D hard to call. CDR3 size: 14 residues. The ends were cut back, 5 bases at V and 2 bases at J, with 11 bases in the middle. CDR3: CASSLRPATDTQYF. The CDR3 DNA is TGTGCCAGCAGTCTCCGACCCGCCACAGATACGCAGTATTTT.

The chain links TRBV19 to TRBJ2-5; D remains unclear. Trimming left V 3 bases short and J 5 bases short, with 4 bases between. Germline V CDR1 and CDR2: LNHDA, SQIVND (reference sequence). The length of the CDR3 is 11 residues. The CDR3 bases are TGTGCCAGTAGTATGAGCGAGACCCAGTACTTC. Its translation: CASSMSETQYF.

The chain uses TRBV14 and TRBJ2-5, with a tentative D call TRBD1 (5 bases). The CDR3 totals 15 residues. CDR1 SGHDN and CDR2 FVKESK come from the germline V gene. Deletions cut 1 base from V and 2 bases from J, with 11 bases between. The CDR3, as DNA: TGTGCCAGCAGCCAAGGGCTGACAGCTCAAGAGACCCAGTACTTC. This gives the protein CASSQGLTAQETQYF.

The J gene is TRBJ2-1, the V gene TRBV19, with TRBD1 identical over 8 bases. CDR3 size: 15 residues. V trimming: 3 bases; J trimming: 7 bases; junction bases outside the gene matches: 8. Germline V gene lookup returns CDR1 LNHDA and CDR2 SQIVND (reference sequence). CDR3 nucleotide sequence: TGTGCCAGTAGTATTGACCAGGGGGCGATGAATGAGCAGTTCTTC. Translation: CASSIDQGAMNEQFF. Based on the CDR3 plus reference TRBV19 and TRBJ2-1, the full variable domain is DGGITQSPKYLFRKEGQNVTLSCEQNLNHDAMYWYRQDPGQGLRLIYYSQIVNDFQKGDIAEGYSVSREKKESFPLTVTSAQKNPTAFYLCASSIDQGAMNEQFFGPGTRLTVL.

This chain connects TRBV7-3 to TRBJ1-4; D is unresolved. CDR1 is SGHTA, CDR2 FQGTGA, per germline. V lost 1 base to trimming and J lost 10 bases, with 10 bases between them. The CDR3 runs 13 residues. For the CDR3, the DNA is TGTGCCAGCAGCTTAAGGTTGCTTGGAAAACTGTTTTTT. Its protein product is CASSLRLLGKLFF.

This clonotype has only a few counts. At one end the junction does not follow the germline gene, possibly because of a read error. This chain connects TRBV7-8 to TRBJ2-1, with 10 nucleotides matching TRBD2. Germline CDR1 reads SGHVS; CDR2 reads FQNEAQ. This CDR3 region has 18 residues. The CDR3: CASSQELSGTSVTYPTLF. The CDR3 region has the DNA TGTGCCAGCAGCCAAGAACTCTCCGGGACTAGCGTGACTTACCCTACACTCTTC. The full variable domain, its missing parts supplied by reference TRBV7-8 and TRBJ2-1, is GAGVSQSPRYKVAKRGQDVALRCDPISGHVSLFWYQQALGQGPEFLTYFQNEAQLDKSGLPSDRFFAERPEGSVSTLKIQRTQQEDSAVYLCASSQELSGTSVTYPTLFGPGTRLTVL.

In its sample, this clonotype was seen many times. The chain combines TRBV7-8 with TRBJ2-5, with D possibly TRBD1 on 6 matching bases. Trimming left V 0 bases short and J 5 bases short, with 16 bases between. The CDR3 covers 16 residues. Germline-derived CDR1 and CDR2 are SGHVS and FQNEAQ. The CDR3 DNA reads as TGTGCCAGCAGCTTAGCGGTGGTCAGGGGATTTGAGACCCAGTACTTC. Residues: CASSLAVVRGFETQYF.

The sample holds many counts of this clonotype. The chain couples TRBV29-1 to TRBJ2-5; 7 nucleotides align to TRBD1. The V segment lost 0 bases and the J segment 2 bases; nucleotides outside the gene matches: 9. The CDR3 length is 16 residues. Germline loops: CDR1 SQVTM, CDR2 ANQGSEA. CDR3: CSVEDYRPGQQETQYF. As DNA, the CDR3 is TGCAGCGTTGAAGATTACCGACCGGGACAGCAAGAGACCCAGTACTTC.

This clonotype was detected many times. V gene TRBV10-3 combines with J gene TRBJ2-7; 9 nucleotides agree with TRBD1. The V gene's germline CDR1 is ENHRY and CDR2 SYGVKD. Unmatched junction bases numbered 3, after V lost 6 bases and J lost 3 bases. The CDR3 contains 13 residues. CDR3 in amino acids: CAISRQGDYEQYF. CDR3 DNA: TGTGCCATCAGCCGACAGGGGGACTACGAGCAGTACTTC.